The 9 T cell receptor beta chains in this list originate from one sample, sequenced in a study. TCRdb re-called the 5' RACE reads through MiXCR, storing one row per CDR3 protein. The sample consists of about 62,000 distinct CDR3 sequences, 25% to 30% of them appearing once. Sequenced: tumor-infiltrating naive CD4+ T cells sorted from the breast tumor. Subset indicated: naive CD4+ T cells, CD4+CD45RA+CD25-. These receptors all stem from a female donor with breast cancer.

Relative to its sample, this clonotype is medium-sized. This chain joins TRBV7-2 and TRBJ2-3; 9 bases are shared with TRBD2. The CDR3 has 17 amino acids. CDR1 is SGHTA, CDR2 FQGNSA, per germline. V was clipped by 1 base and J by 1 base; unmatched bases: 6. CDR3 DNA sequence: TGTGCCAGCAGCTTAGGATATGCGGGGGGGGGCACAGATACGCAGTATTTT. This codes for CASSLGYAGGGTDTQYF.

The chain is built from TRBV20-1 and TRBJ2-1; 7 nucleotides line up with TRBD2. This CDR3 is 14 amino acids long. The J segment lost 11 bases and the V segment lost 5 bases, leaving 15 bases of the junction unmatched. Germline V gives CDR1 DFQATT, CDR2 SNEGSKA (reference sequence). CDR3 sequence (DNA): TGCAGTGCTCCCCGCCAACTAGCGCTAGACCAGCAGTTCTTC. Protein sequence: CSAPRQLALDQQFF.

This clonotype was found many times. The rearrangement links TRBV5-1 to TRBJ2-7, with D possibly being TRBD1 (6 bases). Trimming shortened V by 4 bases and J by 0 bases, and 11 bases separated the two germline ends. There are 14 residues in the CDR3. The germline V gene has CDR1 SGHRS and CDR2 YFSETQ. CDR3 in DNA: TGCGCCAGCAGCCGACAGGCGAGCTCCTACGAGCAGTACTTC. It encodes CASSRQASSYEQYF.

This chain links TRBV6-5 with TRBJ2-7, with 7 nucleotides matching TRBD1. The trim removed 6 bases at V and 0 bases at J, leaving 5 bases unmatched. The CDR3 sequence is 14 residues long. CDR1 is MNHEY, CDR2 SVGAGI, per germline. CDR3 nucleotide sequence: TGTGCCAGCAGCGGGACAGCCAGCTCCTACGAGCAGTACTTC. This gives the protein CASSGTASSYEQYF.

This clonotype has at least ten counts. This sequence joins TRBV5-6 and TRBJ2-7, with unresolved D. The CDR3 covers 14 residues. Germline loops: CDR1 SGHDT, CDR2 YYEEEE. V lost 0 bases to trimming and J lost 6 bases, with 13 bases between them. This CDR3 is CASSLGVSAGEQYF. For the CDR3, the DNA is TGTGCCAGCAGCTTGGGGGTATCTGCCGGCGAGCAGTACTTC. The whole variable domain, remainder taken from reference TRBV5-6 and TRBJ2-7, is DAGVTQSPTHLIKTRGQQVTLRCSPKSGHDTVSWYQQALGQGPQFIFQYYEEEERQRGNFPDRFSGHQFPNYSSELNVNALLLGDSALYLCASSLGVSAGEQYFGPGTRLTVT.

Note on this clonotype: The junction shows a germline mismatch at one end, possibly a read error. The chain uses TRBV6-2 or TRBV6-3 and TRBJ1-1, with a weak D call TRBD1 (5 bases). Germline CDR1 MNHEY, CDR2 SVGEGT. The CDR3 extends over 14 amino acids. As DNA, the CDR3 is TGTGCCAGCAGCTTGGCTTCTGTGGACACTGAAGCTCTCTTT. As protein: CASSLASVDTEALF.

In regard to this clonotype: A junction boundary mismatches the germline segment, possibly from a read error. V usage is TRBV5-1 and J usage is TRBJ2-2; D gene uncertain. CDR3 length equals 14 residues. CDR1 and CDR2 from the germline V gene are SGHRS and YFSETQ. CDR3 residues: CASTLQANTGELFF. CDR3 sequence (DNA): TGCGCCAGCACCTTGCAGGCGAACACCGGGGAGCTGTTTTTT. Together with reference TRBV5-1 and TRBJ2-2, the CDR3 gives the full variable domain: KAGVTQTPRYLIKTRGQQVTLSCSPISGHRSVSWYQQTPGQGLQFLFEYFSETQRNKGNFPGRFSGRQFSNSRSEMNVSTLELGDSALYLCASTLQANTGELFFGEGSRLTVL.

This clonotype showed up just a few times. CDR3 sequence (DNA): TGCAGTGCTAGAGGAAGCAGGAACACTGAAGCTTTCTTT. As protein: CSARGSRNTEAFF. The genes are TRBV20-1 and TRBJ1-1; D gene ambiguous. The ends were cut back, 1 base at V and 1 base at J, with 7 bases in the middle. Germline V gives CDR1 DFQATT, CDR2 SNEGSKA (reference sequence). This CDR3 is 13 amino acids long.

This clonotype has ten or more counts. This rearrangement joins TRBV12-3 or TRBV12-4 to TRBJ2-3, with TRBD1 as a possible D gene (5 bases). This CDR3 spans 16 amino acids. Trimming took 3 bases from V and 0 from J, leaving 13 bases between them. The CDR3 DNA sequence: TGTGCCAGCAGTTTTCCCAGGGCACCTAGCACAGATACGCAGTATTTT. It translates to CASSFPRAPSTDTQYF.